This TCR beta chain was identified in a study of neurological immune-mediated disorders. The cDNA came from 5'RACE, which used 10-nucleotide random UMIs. One entry per CDR3 protein, called by TCRdb with MiXCR from the 5' RACE reads. The data show 55,000 to 75,000 distinct CDR3 sequences, 5.2% seen once. On this clonotype itself: Antigen: not known.

Study conclusions and caveats: None of the CDR3 amino acid sequences found in expanded clones was shared across subjects. This suggests that the TCR-beta repertoires were private in all groups. Phylogenetic grouping assigned the repertoires of 18 of 34 multiple sclerosis patients to one related-CDR3 cluster, which constitutes a possible signature.

The sequencing input was PBMCs. The TCR was taken from a woman aged 25-40 years with multiple sclerosis.

As DNA, the CDR3 is TGCAGTGCTAGACGAAACCCGGGGGACCTACAGCCCCAGCATTTT. Its protein product is CSARRNPGDLQPQHF. This chain uses TRBV20-1 with TRBJ1-5; TRBD1 might be the D (5 bases). This CDR3 is built from 15 residues. Germline V gives CDR1 DFQATT, CDR2 SNEGSKA (reference sequence). V lost 2 bases to trimming and J lost 7 bases, with 18 bases between them.